This TCR beta chain came from a study of T cells after posttransplantation cyclophosphamide. Germline V gene lookup returns CDR1 SGHTA and CDR2 FQGNSA. Losses at the gene ends were 5 bases for V and 2 bases for J; bases not matched to a gene: 6. The CDR3 totals 15 residues. Findings and caveats of the study: Blood and skin or GI T cell repertoires showed limited TRB overlap. Recipient CMV seropositivity and CMV reactivation strongly tracked TRB clonality.

With respect to this clone: Its cognate antigen is unknown.

Cyclophosphamide on days +3 and +4 followed busulfan-fludarabine conditioning and a marrow graft. Clones were read by immunoSEQ multiplex PCR, and TCRdb kept only the in-frame ones, dropping some. The data hold 12,000 or so clones, with 90% to 95% observed a single time. This clonotype originated in a female patient in her 30s who received an allogeneic stem cell transplant from an unrelated donor, was CMV-positive, and had no GVHD. T cells may partly derive from the graft donor. The V call is TRBV7-2, the J call TRBJ1-2, with TRBD1 identical over 9 bases. The material was PBMCs, obtained after allogeneic stem cell transplant with posttransplant cyclophosphamide. This CDR3 is CASSRYRGPNYGYTF. In DNA form, the CDR3 reads TGTGCCAGCAGCCGCTACAGGGGGCCCAACTATGGCTACACCTTC.